Sequencing of this TCR beta chain was carried out in a study of T cells in localized non-small cell lung cancer (dated by TCRdb to 2019 to 2021). With respect to the entire study: Comparing tumors with uninvolved tumor-adjacent lungs, the study looked at the T cell repertoires of 220 or so patients with early-stage NSCLC. All 240 or so NSCLC patients in the cohort were treatment-naive and had localized lung tumors that were resected. NSCLC patients had a mean age of approximately 66 years, and fewer than 150 were male and 85 to 110 female.

V is reduced by 6 bases and J by 2 bases, leaving a spacing of 11 bases between them. Its CDR3 holds 13 amino acids, cysteine through phenylalanine. Just CDR3 DNA is preserved here, 39 bases in frame from base 1. CDR1 MNHEY and CDR2 SMNVEV are derived from the germline V gene (reference sequence). The immunoSEQ Assay was used to sequence TCR beta CDR3 regions from DNA. The source study handled its data this way. To compute T cell density, TCR beta template counts were normalized to usable DNA, which was estimated by amplifying housekeeping genes. Using the preseqR package, richness was estimated by extrapolating to 120,000 templates for tissue samples and 400,000 templates for PBMC samples. Clonality was calculated as one minus Pielou's evenness. To identify tissue-enriched TCRs, differential abundance testing was run on productive amino-acid clonotypes with a minimum total count of 5 and an alpha of 0.1. The Jaccard Index and the Morisita Overlap Index were used to quantify repertoire overlap between compartments. GLIPH grouped TCR beta CDR3s together with public tetramer-defined viral CDR3s, and a viral motif had to include at least three viral sequences and also show V-gene enrichment. Imported from immuneACCESS, the table was reduced by TCRdb to in-frame sequences with V and J called. These copies leave out some clones; in studies compared against another copy, an unresolved V gene accounts for under half, and the cause of the remainder is not known. That table is the source of V, J and clone size, and D and trimming were worked out from the DNA. This sample lists about 55,000 clones; roughly 83% were detected once. Approximately 18% of the sample lies in the top ten.

At diagnosis, peripheral blood, uninvolved tumor-adjacent lung and tumor were collected and were preserved as a mix of fresh-frozen and FFPE material. Blood samples were analyzed as peripheral blood mononuclear cells for TCR repertoire profiling. This clone qualifies as medium-sized (0.01 to 0.1%). There is no known antigen for this receptor. Base qualities are not at hand, and no much larger clone is one base apart. What the research found in general, with its limitations: Because multi-region sequencing of the tumors was not done, intratumor heterogeneity could not be ruled out. Higher blood T cell density associated with longer overall survival, while higher adjacent-lung clonality associated with shorter survival. Of the top 100 tumor clones, a median of roughly 53 were detected in paired uninvolved adjacent lung; 28 were also among that lung's top 100. Because of the exploratory design, TCR variables were selected using unadjusted p-values without false-discovery rate correction. Uninvolved tumor-adjacent lung showed the highest T cell clonality, higher than tumor, which suggests more focused antigenic responses in the adjacent lung.

The source was peripheral blood mononuclear cells, collected before any cancer treatment. The receptor's source is a man aged 40 to 70 with stage III lung adenocarcinoma. This receptor chain uses TRBV27 and TRBJ2-7; the D element could tentatively be TRBD1 or TRBD2, as 5 bases agree for each. Here the CDR3 is given as CASSGTTTYEQYF. The sequenced DNA is TGTGCCAGCAGCGGGACGACTACCTACGAGCAGTACTTC.